What follows are 22 T cell receptor beta chains derived from one specimen sequenced in a study of identical twins. From the 5' RACE reads, TCRdb called clonotypes with MiXCR, one entry per CDR3 protein. Among 550,000 to 700,000 distinct CDR3 sequences, 21% were seen once, and the ten largest hold 4.3%. The sample also formed part of further work on T cells expressing NK-cell markers.

Sequenced material: PBMCs. These receptors were taken from a young woman in good health.

This clonotype was counted a few times. V gene TRBV7-9 combines with J gene TRBJ1-6; TRBD1 agrees at 7 bases. The CDR3 contains 14 residues. The V gene end was trimmed by 4 bases and the J gene end by 10 bases; junction bases not matched to a gene: 7. CDR1 is SEHNR and CDR2 is FQNEAQ in the germline V gene (reference sequence). CDR3 DNA sequence: TGTGCCAGCAGCTCTGACAGGGACGCATCACCCCTCCACTTT. It encodes CASSSDRDASPLHF.

The chain employs TRBV7-3 and TRBJ1-1; possibly TRBD1 for D (5 bases). The CDR3 covers 16 residues. Germline assignment: CDR1 SGHTA and CDR2 FQGTGA. V was shortened by 2 bases and J by 0 bases, with 13 bases between the two germline ends. CDR3 nucleotide sequence: TGTGCCAGCAGCTTAGATAGACAGAGATTGAACACTGAAGCTTTCTTT. Translated: CASSLDRQRLNTEAFF.

The chain combines TRBV20-1 with TRBJ2-2; the D is unclear. Germline CDR1 is DFQATT and CDR2 is SNEGSKA (reference sequence). Trimming cost V 2 bases and J 7 bases, with 11 bases left between them. CDR3 length equals 13 residues. As DNA, the CDR3 is TGCAGTGCTAGACTCCAGGAGAACGGGGAGCTGTTTTTT. This codes for CSARLQENGELFF.

The rearrangement links TRBV10-3 to TRBJ2-2, with 7 bases matching TRBD2. The CDR3 has 15 amino acids. The germline CDR1 and CDR2 sequences are ENHRY and SYGVKD. J lost 4 bases, V lost 4 bases, and 6 bases had no gene match. The DNA of the CDR3 is TGTGCCATCAGTGGGGGGGGAGCGAGCACCGGGGAGCTGTTTTTT. Amino acids: CAISGGGASTGELFF.

In its sample, this clonotype was seen a few times. The gene calls are TRBV9 and TRBJ2-1; D call uncertain. The V and J ends lost 0 bases and 8 bases respectively, with 15 bases between them. This CDR3 is built from 15 residues. Germline V gene data show CDR1 as SGDLS and CDR2 as YYNGEE. As DNA, the CDR3 is TGTGCCAGCAGCGTAGGCGGTCTTGGCAAGGATGAGCAGTTCTTC. Translation: CASSVGGLGKDEQFF.

This chain connects TRBV24-1 to TRBJ2-1; 11 nucleotides line up with TRBD2. This CDR3 is 13 amino acids long. V lost 6 bases to trimming and J lost 10 bases; unmatched junction nucleotides: 4. Germline V gene sequence: CDR1 KGHDR, CDR2 SFDVKD. The CDR3 loop reads CATSLAGGKEQFF. Here the CDR3 DNA reads TGTGCCACCAGTCTAGCGGGGGGAAAAGAGCAGTTCTTC.

This clonotype was counted a few times. This chain uses TRBV20-1 with TRBJ2-2, with D tentatively TRBD1 or TRBD2 (5 bases each). The V and J ends lost 4 bases and 4 bases respectively, with 13 bases between them. There are 14 residues in the CDR3. Germline V gene sequence: CDR1 DFQATT, CDR2 SNEGSKA (reference sequence). The CDR3 here is CSATGTPATGELFF. The DNA of the CDR3 is TGCAGTGCTACAGGGACCCCGGCCACCGGGGAGCTGTTTTTT.

This clonotype has at least ten counts. The V call is TRBV20-1, the J call TRBJ1-2; D call uncertain. V lost 2 bases to trimming and J lost 3 bases, with 13 bases between them. This CDR3 comprises 14 residues. Per the germline V gene, CDR1 is DFQATT and CDR2 is SNEGSKA (reference sequence). In DNA, the CDR3 is TGCAGTGCTAGAAAGACACAACAATACTATGGCTACACCTTC. It codes for CSARKTQQYYGYTF.

The chain links TRBV5-4 to TRBJ2-1; no firm D call. Trimming stripped 1 base from V and 6 bases from J, with 17 bases between. The CDR3 has 16 amino acids. Germline CDR1 SGHNT, CDR2 YYREEE (reference sequence). CDR3 in DNA: TGTGCCAGCAGCTTGCGTGGCGGAACAAGTTCCAATGAGCAGTTCTTC. This encodes CASSLRGGTSSNEQFF.

This clonotype has only a few counts. This chain links TRBV7-8 with TRBJ2-7; no clear D gene. V was pared by 4 bases and J by 0 bases, with 10 bases between. Germline lookup yields CDR1 SGHVS and CDR2 FQNEAQ. The CDR3 totals 14 residues. The CDR3 protein is CASSWAGSSYEQYF. CDR3 bases: TGTGCCAGCAGCTGGGCAGGTAGCTCCTACGAGCAGTACTTC.

V usage is TRBV3-1 and J usage is TRBJ1-2; the match to TRBD1 covers 7 bases. In germline, CDR1 is LGHDT, CDR2 YNNKEL (reference sequence). The V segment lost 4 bases and the J segment 2 bases; nucleotides outside the gene matches: 4. CDR3 size: 14 residues. The CDR3 DNA is TGTGCCAGCAGCCGAGACAGGGAAAACTATGGCTACACCTTC. Its protein is CASSRDRENYGYTF.

This CDR3 reads CSAQWGSGTYEQYF. In DNA form, the CDR3 reads TGCAGTGCTCAATGGGGTAGCGGTACCTACGAGCAGTACTTC. The chain employs TRBV20-1 and TRBJ2-7; D possibly corresponds to TRBD2 (6 bases). Looked up from germline, CDR1 is DFQATT and CDR2 is SNEGSKA (reference sequence). Trimming took 5 bases from V and 2 from J, leaving 16 bases between them. The CDR3 has 14 amino acids.

J is TRBJ2-3 and V is TRBV15; perhaps D is TRBD1 or TRBD2 (5 bases each). Trimming left V 9 bases short and J 6 bases short, with 10 bases between. Germline assignment: CDR1 LNHNV and CDR2 YYDKDF (reference sequence). This CDR3 comprises 11 residues. Written as DNA, the CDR3 is TGTGCCACGCGCCGGGGCGATACGCAGTATTTT. Protein: CATRRGDTQYF.

A few counts support this clonotype. The chain recombines TRBV24-1 with TRBJ2-3; D gene unclear. Trimming took 4 bases from V and 4 from J, leaving 11 bases between them. This CDR3 is 14 amino acids long. Germline CDR1 is KGHDR and CDR2 is SFDVKD. The CDR3 loop reads CATSDRRWADTQYF. The CDR3 DNA follows: TGTGCCACCAGTGACAGGAGATGGGCAGATACGCAGTATTTT.

This clonotype was seen only a few times. The rearrangement uses TRBV12-3 or TRBV12-4 and TRBJ2-1; D remains unclear. The CDR3 totals 12 residues. V was clipped by 3 bases and J by 9 bases, with 9 bases between them. CDR3 bases: TGTGCCAGCAGTTTTAAACTGCCTGAGCAGTTCTTC. This translates into CASSFKLPEQFF.

This clonotype was seen ten or more times. The chain combines TRBV5-1 with TRBJ1-1; the D is unclear. The length of the CDR3 is 15 residues. Trimming removed 0 bases at V and 0 bases at J, with 9 bases between. Looked up from germline, CDR1 is SGHRS and CDR2 is YFSETQ. The CDR3 sequence: CASSLVGGMNTEAFF. The CDR3 nucleotides are TGCGCCAGCAGCTTGGTGGGCGGAATGAACACTGAAGCTTTCTTT.

This clonotype was found many times. The J gene is TRBJ1-2, the V gene TRBV28; D call uncertain. V lost 3 bases, J lost 3 bases, and 8 bases lay in between. The germline CDR1 and CDR2 sequences are MDHEN and SYDVKM. The CDR3 sequence is 13 residues long. The DNA for the CDR3 is TGTGCCAGCAGTTTTAACGGATACTATGGCTACACCTTC. Translated, it gives CASSFNGYYGYTF.

The chain recombines TRBV5-1 with TRBJ2-1; a weak D match, TRBD2 (6 bases). The CDR3 contains 14 residues. V was cut by 2 bases and J by 5 bases, with 11 bases left in between. The germline V gene has CDR1 SGHRS and CDR2 YFSETQ. CDR3 protein: CASSFPSVNNEQFF. The CDR3 bases are TGCGCCAGCAGCTTCCCTAGCGTAAACAATGAGCAGTTCTTC.

This rearrangement joins TRBV10-3 to TRBJ2-1; a possible D gene is TRBD2 (5 bases). The V and J ends lost 0 bases and 4 bases respectively, with 13 bases between them. CDR1 is ENHRY, CDR2 SYGVKD, per germline. The length of the CDR3 is 16 residues. The chain's CDR3 is CAISESSGRIYNEQFF. The CDR3 DNA is TGTGCCATCAGTGAGTCGAGCGGACGGATTTACAATGAGCAGTTCTTC.

In this sample, this clonotype turned up a few times. CDR3 in DNA: TGTGCCGCAAGGGGGCTCGATGAAAAACTGTTTTTT. This codes for CAARGLDEKLFF. The V and J genes are TRBV6-1 and TRBJ1-4, with 7 nucleotides matching TRBD1. Germline CDR1 MNHNS, CDR2 SASEGT. Trimming cost V 11 bases and J 6 bases; bases outside gene matches: 6. This CDR3 has 12 residues.

There are a few counts of this clonotype. The rearrangement joins TRBV20-1 to TRBJ1-1, with 11 bases identical to TRBD1. Looked up from germline, CDR1 is DFQATT and CDR2 is SNEGSKA (reference sequence). This CDR3 comprises 16 residues. V lost 1 base to trimming and J lost 5 bases; unmatched junction nucleotides: 9. The CDR3 loop is CSARARTGGAGTEAFF. The CDR3 DNA reads TGCAGTGCTAGAGCTCGGACAGGGGGCGCGGGGACTGAAGCTTTCTTT.

The rearrangement links TRBV20-1 to TRBJ1-1, with a tentative D call TRBD1 (5 bases). Germline V CDR1 and CDR2: DFQATT, SNEGSKA (reference sequence). The ends were cut back, 0 bases at V and 14 bases at J, with 22 bases in the middle. This CDR3 region has 14 residues. The CDR3, as DNA: TGCAGTGCTAGAGAACCAGCCCGGGACGCCCTCCCATTCTTT. Translation gives CSAREPARDALPFF.